This TCR beta chain stems from a study of OX40 agonist ivuxolimab in advanced cancers. The assay was immunoSEQ multiplex PCR, and TCRdb's table has in-frame clones only and misses some. Here the sample spans roughly 35,000 clones, around 80% being singletons. Findings of the study overall: The study found that CD8+ T cells averaged more expanded clones than CD4+.

Germline V CDR1 and CDR2: MDHEN, SYDVKM. The CDR3 loop spans 15 amino acids. J gave up 5 bases and V 2 bases, and 9 bases lay outside the gene matches. Remarks on this clone: The antigen is unknown.

Sequenced material: CD4+ or CD8+ T cells sorted from blood, taken in a trial of the OX40 agonist ivuxolimab. This chain joins TRBV28 and TRBJ2-7; 7 bases map to TRBD1. The clonotype was recovered from an adult with an advanced solid tumor such as melanoma, head and neck, liver or kidney cancer. The CDR3 spells CASSLGRNRGHEQYF. The CDR3 DNA reads TGTGCCAGCAGTTTAGGTCGGAACAGGGGTCACGAGCAGTACTTC.